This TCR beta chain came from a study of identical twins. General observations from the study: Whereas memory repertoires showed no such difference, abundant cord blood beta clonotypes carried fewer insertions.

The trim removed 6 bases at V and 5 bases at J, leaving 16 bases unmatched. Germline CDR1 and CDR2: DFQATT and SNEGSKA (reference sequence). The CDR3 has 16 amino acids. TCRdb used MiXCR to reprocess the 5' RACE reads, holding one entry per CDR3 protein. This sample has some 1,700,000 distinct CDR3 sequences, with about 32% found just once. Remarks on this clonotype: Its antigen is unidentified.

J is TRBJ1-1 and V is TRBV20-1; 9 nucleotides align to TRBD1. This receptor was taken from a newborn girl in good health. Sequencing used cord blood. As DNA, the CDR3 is TGCAGTGCCCAAAGCCGGGACAGGGTTCAAATTACTGAAGCTTTCTTT. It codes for CSAQSRDRVQITEAFF.